These 32 T cell receptor beta chains came from one sample sequenced in a study of cytomegalovirus exposure and HLA in healthy donors. PCR primers comprised 60 Vbeta and 13 Jbeta primers. Libraries were prepared by immunoSEQ multiplex PCR; TCRdb keeps only in-frame clonotypes and omits some of them. The profile covers about 180,000 clones, with about four fifths appearing a single time and 1.5% to 2% taken by the ten largest. The sample taken for sequencing was PBMCs. Receptor source: a woman in her 30s in good health and CMV-seronegative.

This sequence joins TRBV7-6 and TRBJ1-1; TRBD1 might be the D (5 bases). The V gene lost 5 bases and the J gene lost 4 bases, with 23 bases spanning the gap. CDR3 length: 17 residues. Germline values: CDR1 SGHVS, CDR2 FNYEAQ. CDR3 amino acids: CASSLGADGSVGTEAFF. The CDR3 DNA sequence: TGTGCCAGCAGCCTAGGGGCAGACGGTAGTGTGGGCACTGAAGCTTTCTTT.

The rearrangement uses TRBV13 and TRBJ2-1; 9 bases map to TRBD1. Germline trimming cut 5 bases from V and 2 bases from J; bases unmatched to any gene: 7. Germline CDR1 reads PRHDT; CDR2 reads FYEKMQ (reference sequence). The CDR3 length is 16 residues. Here the CDR3 reads CASSTSTGGAYNEQFF. The CDR3 DNA sequence: TGTGCCAGCAGCACTTCGACAGGGGGAGCCTACAATGAGCAGTTCTTC.

The chain has TRBV9 and TRBJ1-5, with D maybe TRBD1 (6 bases). The V end lost 4 bases, the J end lost 1 base, and 15 bases lay between the germline ends. This CDR3 region has 16 residues. From germline, CDR1 is SGDLS and CDR2 YYNGEE. The DNA for the CDR3 is TGTGCCAGCAGCCCCTCGGGGGGGGCGAGCAATCAGCCCCAGCATTTT. It yields the protein CASSPSGGASNQPQHF.

This clone was counted a single time. The chain employs TRBV2 and TRBJ1-4, with a weak D call TRBD1 (5 bases). Per germline, CDR1 SNHLY and CDR2 FYNNEI. The length of the CDR3 is 15 residues. V was shortened by 7 bases and J by 6 bases, with 18 bases between the two germline ends. CDR3 protein: CASKLGGSRDEKLFF. In DNA, the CDR3 is TGTGCCAGCAAACTGGGGGGGTCGAGGGATGAAAAACTGTTTTTT.

The chain recombines TRBV19 with TRBJ1-2; no reliable D call. Trimming cost V 5 bases and J 0 bases, with 13 bases left between them. This CDR3 region has 15 residues. Germline-derived CDR1 and CDR2 are LNHDA and SQIVND (reference sequence). The CDR3 spells CASSPLTASNYGYTF. Here the CDR3 DNA reads TGTGCCAGTAGTCCCCTTACTGCTTCTAACTATGGCTACACCTTC. Complete variable domain (other parts from reference TRBV19 and TRBJ1-2): DGGITQSPKYLFRKEGQNVTLSCEQNLNHDAMYWYRQDPGQGLRLIYYSQIVNDFQKGDIAEGYSVSREKKESFPLTVTSAQKNPTAFYLCASSPLTASNYGYTFGSGTRLTVV.

The chain combines TRBV15 with TRBJ2-6; 9 nucleotides align to TRBD1. J gave up 0 bases and V 6 bases, and 3 bases lay outside the gene matches. The V gene's germline CDR1 is LNHNV and CDR2 YYDKDF (reference sequence). The length of the CDR3 is 16 residues. DNA of the CDR3: TGTGCCACCAGGGGGACAGGGTTCTCTGGGGCCAACGTCCTGACTTTC. It yields the protein CATRGTGFSGANVLTF. Full variable domain (outside the CDR3, taken from reference TRBV15 and TRBJ2-6): DAMVIQNPRYQVTQFGKPVTLSCSQTLNHNVMYWYQQKSSQAPKLLFHYYDKDFNNEADTPDNFQSRRPNTSFCFLDIRSPGLGDTAMYLCATRGTGFSGANVLTFGAGSRLTVL.

The genes are TRBV2 and TRBJ1-2; 8 nucleotides match TRBD1. CDR3 length: 13 amino acids. V trimming: 7 bases; J trimming: 9 bases; junction bases outside the gene matches: 10. CDR1 SNHLY and CDR2 FYNNEI come from the germline V gene. The CDR3 region is CASNFNRGISYTF. The CDR3 nucleotides are TGTGCCAGCAATTTCAACAGGGGGATTAGCTACACCTTC.

The gene calls are TRBV5-1 and TRBJ1-1; 8 bases align to TRBD1. The CDR3 extends over 14 amino acids. The V gene's germline CDR1 is SGHRS and CDR2 YFSETQ. Trimming removed 3 bases from V and 0 bases from J; junction bases left unmatched: 1. CDR3 loop: CASSSTGVNTEAFF. The CDR3 bases are TGCGCCAGCAGCTCGACAGGGGTGAACACTGAAGCTTTCTTT.

The chain is built from TRBV7-9 and TRBJ1-6; TRBD1 is a possible D gene (5 bases). The length of the CDR3 is 14 residues. The V gene's germline CDR1 is SEHNR and CDR2 FQNEAQ (reference sequence). The V and J ends lost 5 bases and 8 bases respectively, with 13 bases between them. CDR3 in amino acids: CASSPRGIDSPLHF. The CDR3 DNA reads as TGTGCCAGCAGCCCCCGGGGGATAGATTCACCCCTCCACTTT.

This clone was counted a single time. The gene calls are TRBV6-4 and TRBJ1-1; the match to TRBD1 covers 11 bases. The CDR3 covers 18 residues. Germline V gene data show CDR1 as MRHNA and CDR2 as SNTAGT. The J segment lost 0 bases and the V segment lost 4 bases, leaving 10 bases of the junction unmatched. The CDR3 protein is CASSAGQGARLMNTEAFF. The CDR3 DNA sequence: TGTGCCAGCAGTGCCGGACAGGGGGCGAGGTTGATGAACACTGAAGCTTTCTTT.

The chain has TRBV10-2 and TRBJ1-6; possibly TRBD1 for D (6 bases). This CDR3 is 18 amino acids long. Trimming shortened V by 5 bases and J by 7 bases, and 24 bases separated the two germline ends. Germline CDR1 and CDR2: WSHSY and SAAADI. Written as DNA, the CDR3 is TGCGCCAGCAGTTATAAAACAGGGAAGAGTACGAGGAATTCACCCCTCCACTTT. Translation gives CASSYKTGKSTRNSPLHF.

This clone showed up just once. V is TRBV5-1 and J is TRBJ1-5; TRBD1 agrees at 7 bases. Germline V gene lookup returns CDR1 SGHRS and CDR2 YFSETQ. The CDR3 covers 16 residues. With V trimmed by 4 bases and J by 0 bases, 7 bases remained unmatched. CDR3 in amino acids: CASSPGQLNSNQPQHF. In DNA form, the CDR3 reads TGCGCCAGCAGCCCGGGACAGTTGAATAGCAATCAGCCCCAGCATTTT.

This chain joins TRBV4-3 and TRBJ1-2; D is unresolved. From germline, CDR1 is LGHNA and CDR2 YSLEER. V lost 6 bases and J lost 5, with 22 bases in between. The CDR3 sequence is 16 residues long. CDR3 region: CASSLDPGVTQYGYTF. The DNA of the CDR3 is TGCGCCAGCAGTCTGGACCCCGGGGTAACCCAGTATGGCTACACCTTC.

The chain is built from TRBV9 and TRBJ2-7, with a tentative D call TRBD1 (6 bases). In germline, CDR1 is SGDLS, CDR2 YYNGEE. Trimming left V 6 bases short and J 6 bases short, with 19 bases between. The CDR3 sequence is 14 residues long. The CDR3 loop is CASTLGAQAFEQYF. The CDR3 DNA reads as TGTGCCAGCACCTTGGGGGCCCAGGCATTCGAGCAGTACTTC.

This sequence joins TRBV7-9 and TRBJ2-7, with D perhaps matching TRBD2 (5 bases). The CDR3 loop spans 15 amino acids. Between the trimmed V and J ends, which lost 2 bases and 1 base, there was a span of 12 bases. The germline gives CDR1 SEHNR, CDR2 FQNEAQ (reference sequence). The CDR3 coding sequence is TGTGCCAGCAGCTTATCCGGCAGAGGGTCCTACGAGCAGTACTTC. This codes for CASSLSGRGSYEQYF.

The chain uses TRBV4-3 and TRBJ2-3; TRBD2 agrees at 13 bases. V was clipped by 10 bases and J by 4 bases; unmatched bases: 11. The CDR3 has 16 residues. Germline V lookup: CDR1 LGHNA, CDR2 YSLEER. The CDR3 nucleotides read TGCGCCACCACACGGACTAGCGGGGGCTCGGCAGATACGCAGTATTTT. Its translation: CATTRTSGGSADTQYF.

The V call is TRBV18, the J call TRBJ1-4, with 8 bases matching TRBD1. Trimming cost V 3 bases and J 7 bases; bases outside gene matches: 4. The CDR3 totals 14 residues. Germline assignment: CDR1 KGHSH and CDR2 LQKENI. Here the CDR3 reads CASSPQGAAEKLFF. The CDR3 DNA sequence: TGTGCCAGCTCACCTCAGGGGGCCGCTGAAAAACTGTTTTTT.

This clone has just one count. The gene calls are TRBV9 and TRBJ1-2; 9 nucleotides line up with TRBD1. Trimming cost V 3 bases and J 6 bases; bases outside gene matches: 12. Germline values: CDR1 SGDLS, CDR2 YYNGEE. CDR3 size: 16 residues. CDR3 amino acids: CASSANRITGGDGYTF. In DNA, the CDR3 is TGTGCCAGCAGCGCCAACAGAATTACAGGGGGCGATGGCTACACCTTC.

The chain has TRBV6-5 and TRBJ2-5; possibly TRBD2 for D (7 bases). The CDR3 totals 15 residues. Germline values: CDR1 MNHEY, CDR2 SVGAGI. V lost 2 bases and J lost 4, with 14 bases in between. CDR3 loop: CASSYGGALGETQYF. Here the CDR3 DNA reads TGTGCCAGCAGTTACGGGGGGGCTCTGGGAGAGACCCAGTACTTC.

The V call is TRBV4-1, the J call TRBJ2-3; the D gene is possibly TRBD1 (5 bases). The CDR3 runs 16 residues. Trimming took 0 bases from V and 3 from J, leaving 13 bases between them. Germline CDR1 and CDR2: MGHRA and YSYEKL. The CDR3 DNA sequence: TGCGCCAGCAGCCAAGACACAGGTAGTTTTACAGATACGCAGTATTTT. This translates into CASSQDTGSFTDTQYF.

J is TRBJ1-4 and V is TRBV4-3, with TRBD1 identical over 7 bases. Trimming took 4 bases from V and 5 from J; bases not matched to a gene: 4. The V gene's germline CDR1 is LGHNA and CDR2 YSLEER. This CDR3 contains 14 residues. The CDR3 region is CASSPGQPNEKLFF. The CDR3 region has the DNA TGCGCCAGCAGCCCGGGACAGCCAAATGAAAAACTGTTTTTT.

This chain connects TRBV4-2 to TRBJ1-1; D remains ambiguous. The CDR3 covers 13 residues. Germline CDR1 LGHNA, CDR2 YNFKEQ. The V and J ends lost 4 bases and 7 bases respectively, with 13 bases between them. The chain's CDR3 is CASSLSLQREAFF. For the CDR3, the DNA is TGTGCCAGCAGCCTCTCATTGCAGCGTGAAGCTTTCTTT.

V usage is TRBV5-1 and J usage is TRBJ2-7; the match to TRBD2 covers 13 bases. The V gene end was trimmed by 3 bases and the J gene end by 6 bases; junction bases not matched to a gene: 12. Germline loops: CDR1 SGHRS, CDR2 YFSETQ. The CDR3 loop spans 17 amino acids. This CDR3 reads CASSSGLAGENQFEQYF. The CDR3 DNA follows: TGCGCCAGCAGCTCCGGACTAGCGGGGGAGAACCAATTCGAGCAGTACTTC. The complete variable domain, with remaining parts taken from reference TRBV5-1 and TRBJ2-7, reads KAGVTQTPRYLIKTRGQQVTLSCSPISGHRSVSWYQQTPGQGLQFLFEYFSETQRNKGNFPGRFSGRQFSNSRSEMNVSTLELGDSALYLCASSSGLAGENQFEQYFGPGTRLTVT.

This chain connects TRBV21-1 to TRBJ1-1. TRBV21-1 is deemed a pseudogene. The CDR3 is 15 amino acids. The CDR3 reads CASSKDKGLGTEAFF. Here the CDR3 DNA reads TGTGCCAGCAGCAAAGATAAGGGACTCGGCACTGAAGCTTTCTTT.

The rearrangement uses TRBV2 and TRBJ1-6, with 10 positions matching TRBD1. Germline trimming cut 2 bases from V and 4 bases from J; bases unmatched to any gene: 5. The CDR3 extends over 17 amino acids. Germline lookup yields CDR1 SNHLY and CDR2 FYNNEI. Written as DNA, the CDR3 is TGTGCCAGCAGTGAACGAGGACAGGGGGGATATAATTCACCCCTCCACTTT. This translates into CASSERGQGGYNSPLHF.

This chain uses TRBV19 with TRBJ2-7, with 7 bases identical to TRBD2. The V and J ends lost 4 bases and 2 bases, in that order; junction bases with no gene match: 5. The CDR3 has 14 residues. Germline CDR1 is LNHDA and CDR2 is SQIVND (reference sequence). This CDR3 is CASSRLAGPYEQYF. As DNA, the CDR3 is TGTGCCAGTAGTAGATTAGCGGGCCCCTACGAGCAGTACTTC.

The genes are TRBV2 and TRBJ2-1; D perhaps matches TRBD1 (6 bases). Germline V lookup: CDR1 SNHLY, CDR2 FYNNEI. The V and J ends lost 6 bases and 13 bases respectively, with 19 bases between them. CDR3 size: 13 residues. The CDR3 DNA sequence: TGTGCCAGCAGCGCCCTGGACAGAGAAAGACAGTTCTTC. Residues: CASSALDRERQFF.

In its sample, this clone was seen a few times. The chain uses TRBV30 and TRBJ2-6; no definite D call. V lost 3 bases, J lost 0 bases, and 3 bases lay in between. The CDR3 totals 13 residues. From germline, CDR1 is GTSNPN and CDR2 SVGIG (reference sequence). CDR3 nucleotide sequence: TGTGCCTGGAGACTCTCTGGGGCCAACGTCCTGACTTTC. Translating gives CAWRLSGANVLTF.

The chain carries TRBV11-2 and TRBJ2-2; TRBD2 matches 11 bases. The V and J ends lost 3 bases and 4 bases, in that order; junction bases with no gene match: 7. The CDR3 contains 17 residues. Looked up from germline, CDR1 is SGHAT and CDR2 is FQNNGV. The CDR3 protein is CASSFTSLAGGTGELFF. Written as DNA, the CDR3 is TGTGCCAGCAGCTTTACGTCCCTAGCGGGGGGCACCGGGGAGCTGTTTTTT.

V and J are TRBV5-1 and TRBJ1-1, with TRBD1 matching over 12 bases. CDR1 SGHRS and CDR2 YFSETQ come from the germline V gene. This CDR3 is built from 16 residues. The J segment lost 7 bases and the V segment lost 4 bases, leaving 11 bases of the junction unmatched. As DNA, the CDR3 is TGCGCCAGCAGCCTGGGACAGGGGGCGATCAAGGGTGAAGCTTTCTTT. Its protein product is CASSLGQGAIKGEAFF.

The chain has TRBV18 and TRBJ1-2; D not certain. CDR3 length: 14 residues. CDR1 KGHSH and CDR2 LQKENI come from the germline V gene. V lost 8 bases, J lost 7 bases, and 20 bases lay in between. CDR3 loop: CASRRAETNSGYTF. CDR3 nucleotides: TGTGCCAGCCGGCGGGCAGAGACGAACAGTGGCTACACCTTC.

This chain connects TRBV19 to TRBJ2-1, with TRBD2 matching over 9 bases. The CDR3 consists of 13 residues. Unmatched junction bases numbered 8, after V lost 8 bases and J lost 9 bases. Germline V CDR1 and CDR2: LNHDA, SQIVND (reference sequence). Here the CDR3 reads CASRELAGSEQFF. The DNA of the CDR3 is TGTGCCAGTCGGGAGCTAGCGGGATCTGAGCAGTTCTTC.